This T cell receptor beta chain was captured in a study of blood T cell repertoires in COVID-19 (dated by TCRdb to 2018 to 2021). A note on the overall study: Collaborator samples came from the United States, Italy and Spain and covered acute and convalescent phases of COVID-19. Nearly every sample came with metadata listing a de-identified subject ID, COVID-19 status, age in years and sex. The prospective study material was composed of cDNA or gDNA derived from T cells, B-cell-depleted T cells, or PBMCs. Deeply sampled blood TCRbeta repertoires from subjects exposed to, actively infected with, or recovered from COVID-19 were included in the dataset. The samples were drawn from two sources: the first 160 participants of the ongoing ImmuneRACE study, and over 950 subjects contributed by 6 global collaborators. A freely available public database, intended as a resource for researchers studying the immune response to SARS-CoV-2, is where the repertoires were released. Where available, HLA class I and class II types were taken from metadata supplied by the sample provider and were not determined by assay-based typing.

Results and caveats for the whole study, not just this receptor: How much clinical and demographic metadata was included differed by source and by participant, and the metadata was provided uncurated.

The immunoSEQ Assay, a bias-controlled multiplex PCR, was used to amplify TCRbeta CDR3 regions from genomic DNA. Per the source publication's procedure: Within the assay, amplification of reference gene primers was used to estimate how many nucleated cells each sample contained. To quantify the absolute abundance of each unique TCRbeta CDR3 rearrangement, sequence reads were collapsed and filtered. For each sample, productive Simpson clonality was calculated by taking the square root of Simpson's diversity index across productive rearrangements. TCRdb's version of the immuneACCESS table is confined to in-frame rearrangements and falls short of the full clone set. An unresolved V gene accounts for under half of the shortfall where checked; the remainder is of unknown origin. V, J and clone size were drawn from that table, and D and trimming were deduced from the DNA. This sample lists approximately 110,000 clones; about 84% were detected once. The biggest ten clones account for roughly 4.9% of the sample.

CDR1 and CDR2 were assigned from the germline V gene (reference sequence) as SEHNR and FQNEAQ. V is trimmed back by 8 bases and J by 2 bases, and the junction contains 9 bases that no gene match accounts for. From its cysteine to its phenylalanine, the CDR3 spans 16 amino acids. Solely the CDR3 DNA is kept, with 48 bases framed from the first base. Whole blood was collected in K2EDTA tubes by collaborating institutions according to the institutions' own protocols. Collaborator samples were shipped for TCRbeta analysis as frozen whole blood, isolated PBMCs, or DNA extracted from either sample type. Worth noting for this clone: The antigen this receptor binds is unknown. Base qualities are not at hand, and no much larger clone is one base apart.

This chain is built from TRBV7-9 and TRBJ2-3; 11 central bases correspond to TRBD2. The sample comprised peripheral blood. The clonotype comes from a human donor in a cohort sampled during active COVID-19. The CDR3 sequence is CASRAGTSGYTDTQYF. The base sequence is TGTGCCAGCCGGGCTGGGACTAGCGGCTACACAGATACGCAGTATTTT.